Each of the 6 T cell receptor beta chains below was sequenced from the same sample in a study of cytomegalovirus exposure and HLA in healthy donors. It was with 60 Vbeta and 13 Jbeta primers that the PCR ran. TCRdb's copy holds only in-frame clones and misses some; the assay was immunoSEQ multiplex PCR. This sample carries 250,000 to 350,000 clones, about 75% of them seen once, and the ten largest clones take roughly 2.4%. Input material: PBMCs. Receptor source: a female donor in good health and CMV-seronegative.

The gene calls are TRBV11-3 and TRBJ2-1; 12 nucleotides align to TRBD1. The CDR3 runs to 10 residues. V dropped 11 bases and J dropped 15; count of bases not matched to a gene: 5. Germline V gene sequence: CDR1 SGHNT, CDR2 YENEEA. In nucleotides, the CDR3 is TGTGCCGGATCGGGACAGGGGGCGTTCTTC. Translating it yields CAGSGQGAFF.

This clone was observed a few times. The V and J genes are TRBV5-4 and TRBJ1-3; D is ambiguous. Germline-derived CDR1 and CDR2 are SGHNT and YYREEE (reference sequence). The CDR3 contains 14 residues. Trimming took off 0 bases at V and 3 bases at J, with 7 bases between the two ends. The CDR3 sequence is CASSLEQIGNTIYF. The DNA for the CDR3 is TGTGCCAGCAGCTTGGAACAAATTGGAAACACCATATATTTT.

The CDR3 DNA sequence: TGTGCCAGCAGCTTGGCGACTAGCGGGAGCACCGGGGAGCTGTTTTTT. The encoded protein is CASSLATSGSTGELFF. The gene calls are TRBV5-6 and TRBJ2-2; 12 bases fit TRBD2. Germline CDR1 SGHDT, CDR2 YYEEEE. The CDR3 consists of 16 residues. V lost 0 bases to trimming and J lost 4 bases; unmatched junction nucleotides: 1.

The CDR3 sequence is CASSVEASGRADTQYF. In DNA, the CDR3 is TGTGCCAGCAGCGTAGAGGCTAGCGGGAGGGCAGATACGCAGTATTTT. The V gene is TRBV9, the J gene TRBJ2-3; 12 positions agree with TRBD2. The CDR3 extends over 16 amino acids. Germline lookup yields CDR1 SGDLS and CDR2 YYNGEE. V lost 0 bases, J lost 4 bases, and 3 bases stayed unmatched.

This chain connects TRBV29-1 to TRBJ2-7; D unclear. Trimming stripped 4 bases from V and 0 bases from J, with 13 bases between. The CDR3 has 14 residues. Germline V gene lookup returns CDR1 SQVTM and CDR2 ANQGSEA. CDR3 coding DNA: TGCAGCGTTGTTGAGGCGGAGAACTCCTACGAGCAGTACTTC. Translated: CSVVEAENSYEQYF.

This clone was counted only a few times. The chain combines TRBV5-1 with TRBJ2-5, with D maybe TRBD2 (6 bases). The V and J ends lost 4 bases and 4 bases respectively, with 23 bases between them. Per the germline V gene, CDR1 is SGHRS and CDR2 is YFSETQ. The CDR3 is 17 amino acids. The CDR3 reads CASSLVAGWGLGETQYF. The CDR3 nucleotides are TGCGCCAGCAGCCTGGTTGCGGGATGGGGCCTAGGAGAGACCCAGTACTTC.